A single sample is the source of the 14 T cell receptor beta chains below, sequenced in a study of blood T cell repertoires in COVID-19. Data came from immunoSEQ multiplex PCR; TCRdb stores just in-frame clones and leaves some out. The sample lists some 260,000 clones; less than 85% were seen once. Sequenced input: peripheral blood. The receptor source for this set is a woman between 18 and 29 years old with acute or convalescent COVID-19.

This clone turned up a few times. V and J are TRBV18 and TRBJ1-2, with 9 bases lining up with TRBD1. Trimming at V came to 3 bases and at J to 8 bases, leaving 4 bases not matched to a gene. Germline CDR1 reads KGHSH; CDR2 reads LQKENI. The CDR3 consists of 13 residues. The CDR3 spells CASSPGQGVGYTF. CDR3 DNA sequence: TGTGCCAGCTCACCGGGACAGGGTGTGGGCTACACCTTC.

This clone has just a few counts. The chain couples TRBV5-1 to TRBJ1-1, with D tentatively TRBD1 (5 bases). The V end was cut by 4 bases, the J end by 3 bases, with 16 bases between. This CDR3 is built from 15 residues. The germline V gene encodes CDR1 SGHRS and CDR2 YFSETQ. CDR3 region: CASSSRAFEDTEAFF. The CDR3 DNA reads as TGCGCCAGCAGCAGCAGGGCCTTCGAGGACACTGAAGCTTTCTTT. Variable domain in full (rest from reference TRBV5-1 and TRBJ1-1): KAGVTQTPRYLIKTRGQQVTLSCSPISGHRSVSWYQQTPGQGLQFLFEYFSETQRNKGNFPGRFSGRQFSNSRSEMNVSTLELGDSALYLCASSSRAFEDTEAFFGQGTRLTVV.

This clone was detected only once. The CDR3 bases are TGTGCCACCAGTGATTTGAGGAGCGGGAGAGGGAATGAGCAGTTCTTC. Encoded protein: CATSDLRSGRGNEQFF. This chain links TRBV24-1 with TRBJ2-1; the match to TRBD2 covers 8 bases. After removal of 0 bases from V and 7 bases from J, the junction contained 7 bases not matched to a gene. The length of the CDR3 is 16 residues. Germline CDR1 reads KGHDR; CDR2 reads SFDVKD.

In its sample, this clone was seen once. The chain is built from TRBV24-1 and TRBJ2-2, with D tentatively TRBD2 (6 bases). The V gene lost 4 bases and the J gene lost 4 bases, with 12 bases spanning the gap. Germline CDR1 is KGHDR and CDR2 is SFDVKD. The CDR3 is made up of 15 amino acids. The CDR3 reads CATSDSGLRTGELFF. Written as DNA, the CDR3 is TGTGCCACCAGTGACTCGGGACTGCGCACCGGGGAGCTGTTTTTT.

The V gene is TRBV25-1, the J gene TRBJ2-7; D unresolved. The CDR3 sequence is 14 residues long. Germline V gives CDR1 MGHDK, CDR2 SYGVNS. The V end was cut by 3 bases, the J end by 0 bases, with 9 bases between. CDR3 in amino acids: CASSDPLLSYEQYF. DNA of the CDR3: TGTGCCAGCAGTGATCCCCTCCTCTCCTACGAGCAGTACTTC.

V gene TRBV23-1 combines with J gene TRBJ1-2, with TRBD1 matching 8 bases. TRBV23-1 is filed as an ORF, its function uncertain. Germline trimming cut 4 bases from V and 2 bases from J; bases unmatched to any gene: 15. The CDR3 is 18 residues long. The CDR3, as DNA: TGCGCCAGCAGTCCTGGCCCCCGACCGGGACAGGAGAACTATGGCTACACCTTC. Protein product: CASSPGPRPGQENYGYTF.

V usage is TRBV11-3 and J usage is TRBJ2-5, with D perhaps matching TRBD2 (7 bases). CDR3 length: 15 residues. V was cut by 5 bases and J by 5 bases, with 18 bases left in between. The V gene's germline CDR1 is SGHNT and CDR2 YENEEA. For the CDR3, the DNA is TGTGCCAGCAGCCGCGCCGGGGGGCGCGGTGAGACCCAGTACTTC. Protein product: CASSRAGGRGETQYF. Full variable domain (remainder filled in from reference TRBV11-3 and TRBJ2-5): EAGVVQSPRYKIIEKKQPVAFWCNPISGHNTLYWYLQNLGQGPELLIRYENEEAVDDSQLPKDRFSAERLKGVDSTLKIQPAELGDSAVYLCASSRAGGRGETQYFGPGTRLLVL.

The chain combines TRBV12-5 with TRBJ2-1; 11 nucleotides line up with TRBD2. CDR3 size: 21 residues. Germline assignment: CDR1 LGHNT and CDR2 FRNRAP. V shed 1 base, J shed 0 bases, and the junction held 14 bases outside the gene matches. The CDR3 spells CASGLDFRVTSGVSSYNEQFF. CDR3 DNA sequence: TGTGCTAGTGGTTTGGATTTTCGGGTGACTAGCGGGGTCAGCTCCTACAATGAGCAGTTCTTC.

The chain is built from TRBV4-1 and TRBJ2-3, with 9 positions matching TRBD2. Germline CDR1 reads MGHRA; CDR2 reads YSYEKL. This CDR3 has 17 amino acids. The V and J ends lost 0 bases and 5 bases, in that order; junction bases with no gene match: 9. The CDR3 region is CASSQDKRGRARDTQYF. The CDR3 coding sequence is TGCGCCAGCAGCCAAGATAAGCGCGGGAGGGCGAGAGATACGCAGTATTTT.

On this clone: The germline gene is not matched at one end of the junction; a read error may be the cause. The J gene is TRBJ2-1, the V gene TRBV7-7; D is unresolved. CDR1 is SSHAT, CDR2 FNYEAQ, per germline (reference sequence). The CDR3 is 13 residues long. CDR3 in DNA: TGTGCTAGCAGCTTAGCAGAGAACAATGAGCAGTTCTTC. The encoded protein is CASSLAENNEQFF.

The rearrangement links TRBV19 to TRBJ2-1; D is possibly TRBD2 (5 bases). V gave up 5 bases and J gave up 0 bases, with 11 bases separating them. Per germline, CDR1 LNHDA and CDR2 SQIVND (reference sequence). CDR3 size: 15 residues. CDR3 in DNA: TGTGCCAGTAGTCCGGACTTTTCCTCCTACAATGAGCAGTTCTTC. This sequence encodes CASSPDFSSYNEQFF.

The rearrangement joins TRBV28 to TRBJ2-3, with a tentative D call TRBD1 (6 bases). This CDR3 contains 16 residues. Germline CDR1 reads MDHEN; CDR2 reads SYDVKM. V shed 1 base and J shed 3 bases, with 14 bases lying between them. CDR3 protein: CASSLSSQGSTDTQYF. The CDR3 region has the DNA TGTGCCAGCAGTTTATCTTCACAGGGTTCAACAGATACGCAGTATTTT.

J is TRBJ2-7 and V is TRBV15; TRBD1 might be the D (6 bases). The CDR3 loop spans 15 amino acids. Per the germline V gene, CDR1 is LNHNV and CDR2 is YYDKDF (reference sequence). V shed 0 bases and J shed 1 base, with 10 bases lying between them. In DNA form, the CDR3 reads TGTGCCACCAGCAGAGAAACAGGGCGATCCTACGAGCAGTACTTC. Its protein is CATSRETGRSYEQYF.

The J gene is TRBJ2-5, the V gene TRBV27; 14 bases line up with TRBD2. Per germline, CDR1 MNHEY and CDR2 SMNVEV (reference sequence). V gave up 6 bases and J gave up 4 bases; unmatched junction bases: 7. The CDR3 totals 16 residues. In nucleotides, the CDR3 is TGTGCCAGCAGATACGGGACTAGCGGGAGTCGAGAGACCCAGTACTTC. Translated, it gives CASRYGTSGSRETQYF.